This is a list of T cell receptor beta chains from one sample in a study of vaccination effects on CD4 cells after COVID-19. Sequencing used immunoSEQ multiplex PCR; TCRdb keeps in-frame clones, though not all of them. The sample lists approximately 60,000 clones, approximately 80% occurring once. These TCRs are of unknown antigen specificity. Sequencing was performed on CD4+ T cells from PBMCs cultured without peptide, taken after COVID-19 vaccination. These receptors were obtained from a human donor who received a COVID-19 vaccine. Both conserved end residues are part of each CDR3. A D gene is named only where the DNA matches it firmly. Rows give clone size only sometimes, using once, few, many, or a class for an expanded clone.

v_gene	d_gene	j_gene	abundance	CDR3nt	CDR3aa
TRBV6-5	.	TRBJ1-2	.	TGTGCCAGCAGCCAATTGGGGGGTCGCTACACCTTC	CASSQLGGRYTF
TRBV3-1/TRBV3-2	.	TRBJ2-2	.	TGTGCCAGCAGCCAAGATCTCATCAGACCGACCGGGGAGCTGTTTTTT	CASSQDLIRPTGELFF
TRBV2	TRBD1	TRBJ2-4	.	TGTGCCAGCAGTAGGACAGGGACAAACATTCAGTACTTC	CASSRTGTNIQYF
TRBV29-1	TRBD1	TRBJ1-2	.	TGCAGCGTGCCCCTCACAGGGGCCTCCCACTATGGCTACACCTTC	CSVPLTGASHYGYTF
TRBV28	.	TRBJ1-5	.	TGTGCCAGCAGTTTATTCGGGGGCAATCAGCCCCAGCATTTT	CASSLFGGNQPQHF
TRBV5-1	.	TRBJ1-4	.	TGCGCCAGCAGCTCCACTCCGGGACAAGTTAATGAAAAACTGTTTTTT	CASSSTPGQVNEKLFF
TRBV12-5	.	TRBJ2-5	.	TGTGCTAGTGGCCGGATCTTCGGGACACTACAAGAGACCCAGTACTTC	CASGRIFGTLQETQYF
TRBV9	.	TRBJ2-7	.	TGTGCCAGCAGCGGAGGACCCAAGGCAGCCTACGAGCAGTACTTC	CASSGGPKAAYEQYF
TRBV4-2	.	TRBJ2-7	.	TGTGCCAGCAGCCAAGAAGTCCAGGGGACCTACGAGCAGTACTTC	CASSQEVQGTYEQYF
TRBV6-1	.	TRBJ1-1	once	TGTGCCAGCAGTGAAAGCGTGAACACTGAAGCTTTCTTT	CASSESVNTEAFF
TRBV4-2	TRBD1	TRBJ1-1	.	TGTGCCAGCAGCCAAGATCAGGGGGGAATCACTGAAGCTTTCTTT	CASSQDQGGITEAFF
TRBV12-5	TRBD2	TRBJ2-1	once	TGTGCTAGTGGAATACGGGGGGGCAATGAGCAGTTCTTC	CASGIRGGNEQFF
TRBV2	.	TRBJ1-2	.	TGTGCCAGCACGATACAGCCACAGGGCTACACCTTC	CASTIQPQGYTF
TRBV7-2	.	TRBJ2-7	.	TGTGCCAGCAGTCTAACGTTGGGGGGGGACATTGTCTACGAGCAGTACTTC	CASSLTLGGDIVYEQYF
TRBV9	TRBD1	TRBJ1-2	.	TGTGCCAGCACTGACGGGGACAGACCAGATGGCTACACCTTC	CASTDGDRPDGYTF
TRBV6-5	TRBD1	TRBJ2-3	.	TGTGCCAGCAGAAGACAGGGTACGCAGTATTTT	CASRRQGTQYF
TRBV6-5	TRBD1	TRBJ1-4	.	TGTGCCAGCAGTTACTCGTACAGGGGAGGGGATGAAAAACTGTTTTTT	CASSYSYRGGDEKLFF
TRBV5-6	TRBD2	TRBJ2-1	.	TGTGCCAGCAGCTTAACGGGGGGGTACAATGAGCAGTTCTTC	CASSLTGGYNEQFF
TRBV6-2/TRBV6-3	.	TRBJ2-7	.	TGTGCCAGCAGTGATACAGGGCGACCACCCTACGAGCAGTACTTC	CASSDTGRPPYEQYF
TRBV5-4	TRBD1	TRBJ1-3	.	TGTGCCAGCAGCAATCCGGGACAGGTCTCTGGAAACACCATATATTTT	CASSNPGQVSGNTIYF
TRBV29-1	TRBD1	TRBJ2-3	.	TGCAGCGTGGCACCCGGACAGGGGACAGATACGCAGTATTTT	CSVAPGQGTDTQYF
TRBV7-9	TRBD1	TRBJ2-1	.	TGTGCCAGCAGCCAGGTGGCAGGGGGTCGCAATGAGCAGTTCTTC	CASSQVAGGRNEQFF
TRBV19	.	TRBJ2-1	.	TGTGCCAGTAGTATAGATCGGAGAGTGGGTGAGCAGTTCTTC	CASSIDRRVGEQFF
TRBV2	.	TRBJ2-7	few	TGTGCCAGCAGTGAATGGTGGGACCCGAAAGGGGAGCAGTACTTC	CASSEWWDPKGEQYF
TRBV7-2	TRBD1	TRBJ1-5	.	TGTGCCAGCAGCAAGGGACAGGGGTATCAGCCCCAGCATTTT	CASSKGQGYQPQHF
TRBV3-1/TRBV3-2	.	TRBJ1-6	.	TGTGCCACCGCCCGGGACGACGATTCACCCCTCCACTTT	CATARDDDSPLHF
TRBV28	TRBD2	TRBJ2-1	.	TGTGCCAGCAGAGCGGGAGGGTCCTACAATGAGCAGTTCTTC	CASRAGGSYNEQFF
TRBV19	.	TRBJ2-4	.	TGTGCCAGTCGAGGGGGGGCCTGGGACATTCAGTACTTC	CASRGGAWDIQYF
TRBV4-2	.	TRBJ1-2	.	TGTGCCAGCAGCCAAGTTCCTGAAGGCTACACCTTC	CASSQVPEGYTF
TRBV7-9	TRBD1	TRBJ2-1	.	TGTGCCAGCAGCTTGAACACTGGACAGGCTCACAATGAGCAGTTCTTC	CASSLNTGQAHNEQFF
TRBV6-4	.	TRBJ2-1	.	TGTGCCAGCAGTGACGGTCGGTACAATGAGCAGTTCTTC	CASSDGRYNEQFF
TRBV3-1/TRBV3-2	.	TRBJ1-1	.	TGTGCCAGCAGCCAAGACGGCGGGGGTAGGAACACTGAAGCTTTCTTT	CASSQDGGGRNTEAFF
TRBV4-2	TRBD1	TRBJ1-6	once	TGTGCCAGCAGCCAAGAGACAGGGGAGAGTAATTCACCCCTCCACTTT	CASSQETGESNSPLHF
TRBV24-1	.	TRBJ2-1	once	TGTGCCACCAGTGACTCCTTTTGGGGCAATGAGCAGTTCTTC	CATSDSFWGNEQFF
TRBV18	.	TRBJ1-4	once	TGTGCCAGCTCACCCTTGGGGTCAACTAATGAAAAACTGTTTTTT	CASSPLGSTNEKLFF
TRBV20-1	.	TRBJ2-7	medium-sized	TGCAGTGCTAGTCAGCTAGCGACTCCTTACGAGCAGTACTTC	CSASQLATPYEQYF
TRBV27	TRBD2	TRBJ2-1	.	TGTGCCAGCAGTGGCGGGGGAGGGTCTAGCGCCTACAATGAGCAGTTCTTC	CASSGGGGSSAYNEQFF
TRBV5-1	.	TRBJ2-7	.	TGCGCCAGCAGCTTGATGGGCGGGCCCTCCTACGAGCAGTACTTC	CASSLMGGPSYEQYF
TRBV3-1/TRBV3-2	TRBD1	TRBJ2-5	.	TGTGCCAGCAGCCCCGCTCCGGGACAGGGGGTAAGGACCCAGTACTTC	CASSPAPGQGVRTQYF
TRBV6-5	.	TRBJ2-2	.	TGTGCCAGCAGTTACCAGGTCCGAAAAGGAGGGGAGCTGTTTTTT	CASSYQVRKGGELFF
TRBV7-2	.	TRBJ2-1	.	TGTGCCAGCAGCTTGTCCAGGGGCCATGAGCAGTTCTTC	CASSLSRGHEQFF
TRBV30	.	TRBJ1-1	.	TGTGCCTGGAGTTTCCAGGCCAACACTGAAGCTTTCTTT	CAWSFQANTEAFF
TRBV27	.	TRBJ1-6	few	TGTGCCAGCAGTCCCCTTAGGGTGGAAGTTTCACCCCTCCACTTT	CASSPLRVEVSPLHF
TRBV29-1	TRBD1	TRBJ2-7	once	TGCAGCGCTTCGGCCGGGACAGTCTCCTACGAGCAGTACTTC	CSASAGTVSYEQYF
TRBV2	.	TRBJ2-3	.	TGTGCCAGCAACACACGCACAGATACGCAGTATTTT	CASNTRTDTQYF
TRBV2	.	TRBJ1-4	few	TGTGCCAGCAGATTACAGTCAACTAATGAAAAACTGTTTTTT	CASRLQSTNEKLFF
TRBV30	.	TRBJ2-5	once	TGTGCCTGGAGTGTACGCGCCCCGCGAGAGACCCAGTACTTC	CAWSVRAPRETQYF
TRBV19	.	TRBJ1-2	.	TGTGCCAGTAGTATTAGAAGGACACCGCCCTATGGCTACACCTTC	CASSIRRTPPYGYTF
TRBV7-2	.	TRBJ2-5	.	TGTGCCAGCAGCTCCGGGGGTGTGGGAGAGACCCAGTACTTC	CASSSGGVGETQYF
TRBV4-3	TRBD1	TRBJ1-4	once	TGCGCCAGCAGCCATCCGGGACAGGGGAATGAAAAACTGTTTTTT	CASSHPGQGNEKLFF
TRBV6-6	TRBD1	TRBJ1-5	.	TGTGCCAGCAGTTACGGGACAGGGGACAATCAGCCCCAGCATTTT	CASSYGTGDNQPQHF
TRBV2	TRBD2	TRBJ2-7	.	TGTGCCAGCATTAAACTAGCGAGTGGATACGAGCAGTACTTC	CASIKLASGYEQYF
TRBV6-1	.	TRBJ1-4	.	TGTGCCAGCAGTGAGGGAGGCAAACTGTTTTTT	CASSEGGKLFF
TRBV19	TRBD2	TRBJ2-4	.	TGTGCCAGTACACCGGGGGGGGAGACCAAAAACATTCAGTACTTC	CASTPGGETKNIQYF
TRBV30	.	TRBJ2-7	.	TGTGCCTGGAGTGAGGTCTTTCTGGGGTTAAGGGACGAGCAGTACTTC	CAWSEVFLGLRDEQYF
TRBV7-2	.	TRBJ2-1	.	TGTGCCAGCAGCAACCACGGGGACTACAATGAGCAGTTCTTC	CASSNHGDYNEQFF
TRBV13	.	TRBJ1-1	once	TGTGCCAGCAGCTTAGGGGGGCTGGAGAACACTGAAGCTTTCTTT	CASSLGGLENTEAFF
TRBV7-8	TRBD1	TRBJ1-5	once	TGTGCCAGCAGCTTAGCCGTATACAGGGGACAGCCCCAGCATTTT	CASSLAVYRGQPQHF
TRBV25-1	TRBD1	TRBJ2-7	.	TGTGCCAGCAGTTGGACAGGGTGGGAGCAGTACTTC	CASSWTGWEQYF